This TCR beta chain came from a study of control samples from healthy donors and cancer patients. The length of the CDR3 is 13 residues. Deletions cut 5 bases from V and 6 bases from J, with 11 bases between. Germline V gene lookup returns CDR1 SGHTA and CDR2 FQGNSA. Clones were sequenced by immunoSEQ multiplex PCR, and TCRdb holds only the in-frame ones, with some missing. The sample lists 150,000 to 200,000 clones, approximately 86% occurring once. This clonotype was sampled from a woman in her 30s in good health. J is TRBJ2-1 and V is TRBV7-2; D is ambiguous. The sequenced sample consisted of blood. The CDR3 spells CASSVRVGNEQFF. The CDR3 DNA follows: TGTGCCAGCAGCGTTCGGGTGGGCAATGAGCAGTTCTTC.